This is a list of T cell receptor beta chains from one sample in a study of blood T cells in healthy people across ages. Each CDR3 protein is one row after TCRdb ran MiXCR on the 5' RACE reads. This sample carries 750,000 to 950,000 distinct CDR3 sequences, 50% to 65% of them seen once, and the ten largest clones take about 42%. Sequenced: blood. The receptors shown here come from an elderly man in good health. The CDR3 runs from the conserved cysteine through the conserved F or W. Fields, in order: D gene, clone size, J gene, V gene, CDR3 DNA, CDR3 protein. The D gene is left open where the match is weak. Size is stated for part of the rows, as once, few or many counts, or as a class when the clone is expanded.

D gene: -; clone size: -; J gene: TRBJ2-2; V gene: TRBV29-1; CDR3 DNA: TGCAGCGTTGGGCCCTGGAACACCGGGGAGCTGTTTTTT; CDR3 protein: CSVGPWNTGELFF
D gene: -; clone size: few; J gene: TRBJ1-1; V gene: TRBV6-2/TRBV6-3; CDR3 DNA: TGTGCCAGCACCCAAGGGACTGAAGCTTTCTTT; CDR3 protein: CASTQGTEAFF
D gene: -; clone size: -; J gene: TRBJ2-7; V gene: TRBV20-1; CDR3 DNA: TGCAGTGCTAGAAGAGACAGGTTTTATGAGCAGTACTTC; CDR3 protein: CSARRDRFYEQYF
D gene: -; clone size: -; J gene: TRBJ2-7; V gene: TRBV18; CDR3 DNA: TGTGCCACGGGACCGGGCCACTACGAGCAGTACTTC; CDR3 protein: CATGPGHYEQYF
D gene: -; clone size: once; J gene: TRBJ2-7; V gene: TRBV14; CDR3 DNA: TGTGCCAGCAGCCACCCAAGGCACAAGACATACGAGCAGTACTTC; CDR3 protein: CASSHPRHKTYEQYF
D gene: -; clone size: -; J gene: TRBJ2-1; V gene: TRBV20-1; CDR3 DNA: TGCAGTGCTAGAGTCCAGCGCGCGGATATCCACAATGAGCAGTTCTTC; CDR3 protein: CSARVQRADIHNEQFF
D gene: -; clone size: -; J gene: TRBJ1-6; V gene: TRBV5-1; CDR3 DNA: TGCGCCAGCCGTCCTCGGCGGGCGACGAGTATTTCACCCCTCCACTTT; CDR3 protein: CASRPRRATSISPLHF
D gene: -; clone size: -; J gene: TRBJ2-7; V gene: TRBV21-1; CDR3 DNA: TGTGCCAGCAGCAAAGTGCAGGGGGACAGGGCCTACGAGCAGTACTTC; CDR3 protein: CASSKVQGDRAYEQYF
D gene: -; clone size: -; J gene: TRBJ2-1; V gene: TRBV5-6; CDR3 DNA: TGTGCCAGCAGCCGACTAGATCCTTACAATGAGCAGTTCTTC; CDR3 protein: CASSRLDPYNEQFF
D gene: -; clone size: -; J gene: TRBJ1-3; V gene: TRBV27; CDR3 DNA: TGTGCCAGCAGGTGGGATTACGGGAGGATTATCCCTGGAAACACCATATATTTT; CDR3 protein: CASRWDYGRIIPGNTIYF
D gene: TRBD2; clone size: -; J gene: TRBJ2-1; V gene: TRBV7-9; CDR3 DNA: TGTGCCAGCATCCCTAGCGGGATGCCCTACAATGAGCAGTTCTTC; CDR3 protein: CASIPSGMPYNEQFF
D gene: TRBD2; clone size: -; J gene: TRBJ2-1; V gene: TRBV10-3; CDR3 DNA: TGTGCCATCAGTAGGACTAGTAATGAGCAGTTCTTC; CDR3 protein: CAISRTSNEQFF
D gene: TRBD2; clone size: -; J gene: TRBJ2-2; V gene: TRBV15; CDR3 DNA: TGTGCCACCAGCAGAGATCTGGTAGCGGGAGAAGCCGGGGAGCTGTTTTTT; CDR3 protein: CATSRDLVAGEAGELFF
D gene: -; clone size: -; J gene: TRBJ2-5; V gene: TRBV7-9; CDR3 DNA: TGTGCCAGCAGCTCACTCCGGGACGAACAGTACTTC; CDR3 protein: CASSSLRDEQYF
D gene: -; clone size: once; J gene: TRBJ2-1; V gene: TRBV20-1; CDR3 DNA: TGCAGGGTTACCAACAATGAGCAGTTCTTC; CDR3 protein: CRVTNNEQFF
D gene: -; clone size: few; J gene: TRBJ1-1; V gene: TRBV5-1; CDR3 DNA: TGCGCCAGCAGCTTGGGCCCCTTGAACACTGAAGCTTTCTTT; CDR3 protein: CASSLGPLNTEAFF
D gene: TRBD2; clone size: -; J gene: TRBJ2-1; V gene: TRBV4-2; CDR3 DNA: TGTGCCGGCAGCCAAGCAGGACTAGCGGGCCTAGGTGAAGAGACCCAGTTCTTC; CDR3 protein: CAGSQAGLAGLGEETQFF
D gene: -; clone size: -; J gene: TRBJ2-7; V gene: TRBV3-1; CDR3 DNA: TGTGCCAGCAGCCGTTCCGGGACTTTCACCGGCGAGCAGTACTTC; CDR3 protein: CASSRSGTFTGEQYF
D gene: -; clone size: -; J gene: TRBJ2-4; V gene: TRBV20-1; CDR3 DNA: TGCAGTGCGGGAGCCAAAAACATTCAGTACTTC; CDR3 protein: CSAGAKNIQYF
D gene: TRBD1; clone size: -; J gene: TRBJ2-7; V gene: TRBV4-1; CDR3 DNA: TGCGCCAGCAGCCAACCGGACAGGACCTACGAGCAGTACTTC; CDR3 protein: CASSQPDRTYEQYF
D gene: -; clone size: once; J gene: TRBJ1-1; V gene: TRBV5-1; CDR3 DNA: TGCGCCAGCAGCACTCAGGCTTATACTGAAGCTTTCTTT; CDR3 protein: CASSTQAYTEAFF
D gene: -; clone size: -; J gene: TRBJ2-6; V gene: TRBV29-1; CDR3 DNA: TGCGGCGGCGGCTCTGGGGCCAACATCCTGACTTTC; CDR3 protein: CGGGSGANILTF
D gene: -; clone size: -; J gene: TRBJ2-2; V gene: TRBV11-3; CDR3 DNA: TGTGCCAGCAGCCACGAGATGGCCGGGGAGCTGTTTTTT; CDR3 protein: CASSHEMAGELFF
D gene: TRBD2; clone size: -; J gene: TRBJ2-1; V gene: TRBV7-9; CDR3 DNA: TGTGCCAGCAGCTTACGGGCGGGAGGCTCGGACAATGAGCAGTTCTTC; CDR3 protein: CASSLRAGGSDNEQFF
D gene: -; clone size: -; J gene: TRBJ2-5; V gene: TRBV2; CDR3 DNA: TGTGCCAGCGGAAGAATTGCGACTCCTCGAGAGACCCAGTACTTC; CDR3 protein: CASGRIATPRETQYF
D gene: -; clone size: -; J gene: TRBJ2-2; V gene: TRBV11-3; CDR3 DNA: TGTGCCAGCAGCTTAAAGGTCGGGGAGCTGTTTTTT; CDR3 protein: CASSLKVGELFF
D gene: -; clone size: -; J gene: TRBJ2-1; V gene: TRBV25-1; CDR3 DNA: TGTGCCAGCAGATCGGACGGGAAGTCCTACAATGAGCAGTTCTTC; CDR3 protein: CASRSDGKSYNEQFF
D gene: -; clone size: few; J gene: TRBJ2-7; V gene: TRBV7-2; CDR3 DNA: TGTGCCAGCAGCTTAGCATTCGGGGGATGGTACGAGCAGTACTTC; CDR3 protein: CASSLAFGGWYEQYF
D gene: -; clone size: -; J gene: TRBJ2-7; V gene: TRBV27; CDR3 DNA: TGTGCCAGCAGGTTTATGGGGAGTTCCTACGAGCAGTACTTC; CDR3 protein: CASRFMGSSYEQYF
D gene: -; clone size: few; J gene: TRBJ1-5; V gene: TRBV29-1; CDR3 DNA: TGCAGCGTTGAAACCCAAGGGGGGTCCGGGAATCAGCCCCAGCATTTT; CDR3 protein: CSVETQGGSGNQPQHF
D gene: -; clone size: few; J gene: TRBJ2-3; V gene: TRBV12-5; CDR3 DNA: TGTGCTAGTGTCGGGGTCGGCACAGATACGCAGTATTTT; CDR3 protein: CASVGVGTDTQYF
D gene: -; clone size: few; J gene: TRBJ2-5; V gene: TRBV6-5; CDR3 DNA: TGTGCCAGCAGATTACAGGGAGGTTGGGAGACCCAGTACTTC; CDR3 protein: CASRLQGGWETQYF
D gene: -; clone size: -; J gene: TRBJ1-2; V gene: TRBV11-1; CDR3 DNA: TGTGCCAGCAGCCCTCGGGAATCGATCGGCTACACCTTC; CDR3 protein: CASSPRESIGYTF
D gene: TRBD1; clone size: -; J gene: TRBJ1-4; V gene: TRBV7-3; CDR3 DNA: TGTGCCAACCGACAGGGGAAGGTGGGACTGTTTTTT; CDR3 protein: CANRQGKVGLFF
D gene: TRBD2; clone size: -; J gene: TRBJ2-4; V gene: TRBV19; CDR3 DNA: TGTGCCAGTCAACCGACTAGCGGGGGCCTTTTCGGCATTCAGTACTTC; CDR3 protein: CASQPTSGGLFGIQYF
D gene: -; clone size: -; J gene: TRBJ2-7; V gene: TRBV7-2; CDR3 DNA: TGTGCCAGCAGGCCTGTAGGGTCCTACAATGAGCAGTACTTC; CDR3 protein: CASRPVGSYNEQYF
D gene: -; clone size: few; J gene: TRBJ2-3; V gene: TRBV4-2; CDR3 DNA: TGTGCCAGCAGCCGCGGGATTGGGGATACCCAGGATACGCAGTATTTT; CDR3 protein: CASSRGIGDTQDTQYF
D gene: -; clone size: -; J gene: TRBJ2-7; V gene: TRBV9; CDR3 DNA: TGTGCCAGCAGCGTAGGAGGGGGAGGCGGCGAGCAGTACTTC; CDR3 protein: CASSVGGGGGEQYF
D gene: -; clone size: few; J gene: TRBJ1-2; V gene: TRBV28; CDR3 DNA: TGTGCCAGCAGTACCGGAGTATATGGCTACACCTTC; CDR3 protein: CASSTGVYGYTF
D gene: -; clone size: -; J gene: TRBJ1-2; V gene: TRBV29-1; CDR3 DNA: TGCAGCGTTTACAGGGCAGATGGCTACACCTTC; CDR3 protein: CSVYRADGYTF
D gene: TRBD2; clone size: -; J gene: TRBJ2-1; V gene: TRBV10-3; CDR3 DNA: TGTGCCATCAGTGAGTCGAAATCTAGCGGGAGGCCGGGTGGGCAGTTCTTC; CDR3 protein: CAISESKSSGRPGGQFF
D gene: TRBD2; clone size: -; J gene: TRBJ2-1; V gene: TRBV9; CDR3 DNA: TGTGCCAGCAGCGTAGGTACCGCGGGAGGGCCGCATGAGCAGTTCTTC; CDR3 protein: CASSVGTAGGPHEQFF
D gene: -; clone size: few; J gene: TRBJ2-3; V gene: TRBV7-2; CDR3 DNA: TGTGCCAGCAGCTTAGTATCCAGGCGGCTCTCGGATACGCAGTATTTT; CDR3 protein: CASSLVSRRLSDTQYF